The next 9 T cell receptor gamma chains were all read from a single sample in a study of Vδ1+ human thymocytes. These receptors are not linked to any known antigen. RNA was extracted from the cells and then reverse transcribed. CDR3 amplicons came from multiplex PCR with pooled V-gene forward and constant-region reverse primers. TCRdb re-called the multiplex PCR reads through CATT. The sample lists 20,000 to 25,000 gamma-chain clones; around 13% were seen once. Study outcomes and limitations: Highly polyclonal TRG and TRD repertoires with Gaussian CDR3 length distributions appeared in thymus.

Source material: Vdelta1+ gamma-delta thymocytes from the thymus. The subset here: FACS-sorted CD3+ TCRalphabeta- TCRVdelta1+ TCRVdelta2- thymocytes. All receptors derive from a child younger than two who had congenital heart surgery.

This clone was seen a few times. The chain couples TRGV4 to TRGJ1 or TRGJ2. The CDR3 totals 16 residues. Germline V gene lookup returns CDR1 EGSTGY and CDR2 YDSYTSSV. Trimming cost V 1 base and J 0 bases; bases outside gene matches: 9. The CDR3 spells CATWDGKISNYYKKLF. For the CDR3, the DNA is TGTGCCACCTGGGATGGAAAAATTTCGAATTATTATAAGAAACTCTTT.

The V and J genes are TRGV4 and TRGJ1 or TRGJ2. V was clipped by 6 bases and J by 2 bases; unmatched bases: 10. The CDR3 consists of 14 residues. Germline V lookup: CDR1 EGSTGY, CDR2 YDSYTSSV. The CDR3 loop is CATWNVNHYYKKLF. DNA for the CDR3: TGTGCCACCTGGAATGTTAACCATTATTATAAGAAACTCTTT.

V is TRGV5 and J is TRGJP1. This CDR3 has 16 amino acids. The germline V gene has CDR1 VINAFY and CDR2 YDVSNSKD. V gave up 0 bases and J gave up 4 bases; unmatched junction bases: 8. The CDR3 spells CATWDRPGFTGWFKIF. The CDR3 DNA reads as TGTGCCACCTGGGACAGGCCGGGGTTCACTGGTTGGTTCAAGATATTT.

This chain connects TRGV2 to TRGJP2. Trimming removed 0 bases from V and 6 bases from J; junction bases left unmatched: 7. This CDR3 contains 15 residues. Germline CDR1 is EGSNGY and CDR2 is YDSYNSKV. The CDR3 loop reads CATWDGPVRDWIKTF. The CDR3 DNA reads as TGTGCCACCTGGGACGGGCCGGTTCGTGATTGGATCAAGACGTTT.

The sample holds a few counts of this clone. V is TRGV5 and J is TRGJP1. The CDR3 is 16 amino acids. Looked up from germline, CDR1 is VINAFY and CDR2 is YDVSNSKD. The V and J ends lost 3 bases and 1 base, in that order; junction bases with no gene match: 8. The CDR3 sequence: CATWDGGGTTGWFKIF. CDR3 bases: TGTGCCACCTGGGACGGCGGGGGTACCACTGGTTGGTTCAAGATATTT.

The J gene is TRGJP2, the V gene TRGV5. This CDR3 spans 17 amino acids. V lost 1 base, J lost 2 bases, and 10 bases stayed unmatched. From germline, CDR1 is VINAFY and CDR2 YDVSNSKD. The DNA for the CDR3 is TGTGCCACCTGGGACAGAGAGGGAAAAAGTAGTGATTGGATCAAGACGTTT. It specifies CATWDREGKSSDWIKTF.

This clone is categorized as medium-sized. This sample also contains other DNA sequences that code for the same CDR3. This chain joins TRGV5 and TRGJ1 or TRGJ2. The CDR3 consists of 12 residues. With 3 bases clipped from V and 3 bases from J, the junction kept 2 bases outside the gene matches. Per germline, CDR1 VINAFY and CDR2 YDVSNSKD. DNA of the CDR3: TGTGCCACCTGGGACTCTTATTATAAGAAACTCTTT. The encoded protein is CATWDSYYKKLF.

As concerns this clone: Germline is not matched at one junction end, which may reflect a read error. This rearrangement joins TRGV4 to TRGJP2. The CDR3 is 17 residues long. The germline CDR1 and CDR2 sequences are EGSTGY and YDSYTSSV. The CDR3 nucleotides read TGTGCCACCTGGAATGGGCCCTCACCGGATAGTGATTGGATCAAGACGTTT. Translating gives CATWNGPSPDSDWIKTF.

This clone came up a few times. Additional DNA sequences in this sample encode the identical CDR3. The V gene is TRGV4, the J gene TRGJ1 or TRGJ2. The germline gives CDR1 EGSTGY, CDR2 YDSYTSSV. The V gene end was trimmed by 6 bases and the J gene end by 3 bases; junction bases not matched to a gene: 8. CDR3 length: 13 amino acids. In DNA form, the CDR3 reads TGTGCCACCTGGAATGTTGGTTATTATAAGAAACTCTTT. This sequence encodes CATWNVGYYKKLF.